This entry features one T cell receptor beta chain sequence. Its antigen has not been determined. Within one base of it there is no much larger clone, and no base qualities were kept. Taken with the paper, the label for time point translates to: patch test 1, 2 weeks after DPC sensitization. This sample's treatment or condition label indicates: therapeutic diphenylcyclopropenone sensitization with weekly scalp DPC. At every patch-test visit, the blood draw took place before the patch test was put on. Patients were considered eligible if aged 18 to 70, diagnosed with alopecia and deemed suitable for DPC therapy, and patients were excluded if pregnant. Unfractionated whole blood was collected in Tempus Blood RNA tubes, and total RNA was extracted from that blood. The data stem from a study of human T cells and chemical hapten exposure (dated by TCRdb to the early 2020s). About the full investigation: For sensitization, 2% DPC in acetone was applied to a roughly 2 cm by roughly 2 cm area of upper inner arm skin. This study followed changes in the peripheral blood TCR repertoire in vivo during primary and secondary sensitization of alopecia patients to the hapten diphenylcyclopropenone (DPC). Blood samples were taken from patients before sensitization (week 0) and at 2, 6 and about 24 weeks after DPC sensitization. Libraries were pooled for sequencing, and variation in per-sample TCR yields was attributed mainly to small differences in library volumes within the pool. Most of the patients in the cohort were female, and the cohort covered alopecia areata with under or over 50% scalp involvement, alopecia totalis and alopecia universalis. For TCR sequencing, blood came from over 25 alopecia patients at anywhere from one to four time points (pre-sensitization, 2, 6 and 24 weeks). Patients additionally received weekly therapeutic DPC doses to the scalp throughout the roughly 26-week study period. Patch testing was done on the upper back using Finn chambers containing 0.01% DPC, and results were scored after 6 days according to International Contact Dermatitis Research Group standards. Broader findings and caveats from the paper: DPC sensitization did not change the number of TCRs with a frequency above 1 in 1000, and there was no evidence of changes in global repertoire structure. After repeated subsampling, the strength of the expansion versus patch-test correlation and the threshold at which it became significant changed. Compared with pre-sensitization or healthy control sets, expanded TCRs formed significantly more large CDR3 similarity clusters, which is consistent with antigen-driven responses. The number of PT1 expanded TCRs positively correlated with patch test score, significant at thresholds 8, 16 and 32 but not 4. All patients had alopecia, a presumed autoimmune disease, so their immune response might differ from that of healthy individuals.

The protocol used for the library was RACE. The sequencer was a NextSeq 500. During library preparation, unique molecular identifiers were attached to individual cDNA molecules so that TCRs could be counted quantitatively and reproducibly. From each blood RNA sample, both TCR alpha and TCR beta chains were sequenced. In the original analysis: A median of roughly 100,000 TCRs per sample was observed, with a range of about 23,224 to 700,000. The Decombinator software suite was used to annotate V, J and CDR3 in the TCR reads. For the PS versus PT1 abundance plots, all samples were subsampled to the same number of TCRs (28,000). Expanded TCRs were defined as absent before sensitization and observed at least eight times at the 2-week time point. The public reads were reanalyzed by TCRdb: fastp trimming at Q25, MiXCR alignment, in-frame beta chains only. Every distinct CDR3 protein forms one entry, paired with its most common genes and DNA. The V and J calls reflect TCRdb's pipeline rather than the authors' work. This sample is represented by 100,000 or so distinct CDR3 sequences; about 11% of them were singletons. The ten largest clonotypes hold 3.5% of the sample.

This TCR derives from a woman in her thirties or forties with alopecia areata. Some clones in this sample may be carry-over from other donors' samples. The sequences come from whole blood, collected in connection with sensitization to the hapten diphenylcyclopropenone (DPC).

The CDR3 reads as follows: CASSQRGGHYGYTF. The bases are TGTGCCAGCAGCCAGAGGGGGGGACACTATGGCTACACCTTC. The receptor chain draws on TRBV3-1 and TRBJ1-2, with TRBD1 tentatively as D gene (6 bases match). CDR1 and CDR2 are drawn from the germline V gene (reference sequence): LGHDT, YNNKEL. Measured from the cysteine to the phenylalanine, the CDR3 is 14 residues long. Only CDR3 DNA is held: 42 bases, read in frame from base 1. Trimming at the junction amounts to 3 bases on V and 3 bases on J, and the germline ends lie 11 bases apart.